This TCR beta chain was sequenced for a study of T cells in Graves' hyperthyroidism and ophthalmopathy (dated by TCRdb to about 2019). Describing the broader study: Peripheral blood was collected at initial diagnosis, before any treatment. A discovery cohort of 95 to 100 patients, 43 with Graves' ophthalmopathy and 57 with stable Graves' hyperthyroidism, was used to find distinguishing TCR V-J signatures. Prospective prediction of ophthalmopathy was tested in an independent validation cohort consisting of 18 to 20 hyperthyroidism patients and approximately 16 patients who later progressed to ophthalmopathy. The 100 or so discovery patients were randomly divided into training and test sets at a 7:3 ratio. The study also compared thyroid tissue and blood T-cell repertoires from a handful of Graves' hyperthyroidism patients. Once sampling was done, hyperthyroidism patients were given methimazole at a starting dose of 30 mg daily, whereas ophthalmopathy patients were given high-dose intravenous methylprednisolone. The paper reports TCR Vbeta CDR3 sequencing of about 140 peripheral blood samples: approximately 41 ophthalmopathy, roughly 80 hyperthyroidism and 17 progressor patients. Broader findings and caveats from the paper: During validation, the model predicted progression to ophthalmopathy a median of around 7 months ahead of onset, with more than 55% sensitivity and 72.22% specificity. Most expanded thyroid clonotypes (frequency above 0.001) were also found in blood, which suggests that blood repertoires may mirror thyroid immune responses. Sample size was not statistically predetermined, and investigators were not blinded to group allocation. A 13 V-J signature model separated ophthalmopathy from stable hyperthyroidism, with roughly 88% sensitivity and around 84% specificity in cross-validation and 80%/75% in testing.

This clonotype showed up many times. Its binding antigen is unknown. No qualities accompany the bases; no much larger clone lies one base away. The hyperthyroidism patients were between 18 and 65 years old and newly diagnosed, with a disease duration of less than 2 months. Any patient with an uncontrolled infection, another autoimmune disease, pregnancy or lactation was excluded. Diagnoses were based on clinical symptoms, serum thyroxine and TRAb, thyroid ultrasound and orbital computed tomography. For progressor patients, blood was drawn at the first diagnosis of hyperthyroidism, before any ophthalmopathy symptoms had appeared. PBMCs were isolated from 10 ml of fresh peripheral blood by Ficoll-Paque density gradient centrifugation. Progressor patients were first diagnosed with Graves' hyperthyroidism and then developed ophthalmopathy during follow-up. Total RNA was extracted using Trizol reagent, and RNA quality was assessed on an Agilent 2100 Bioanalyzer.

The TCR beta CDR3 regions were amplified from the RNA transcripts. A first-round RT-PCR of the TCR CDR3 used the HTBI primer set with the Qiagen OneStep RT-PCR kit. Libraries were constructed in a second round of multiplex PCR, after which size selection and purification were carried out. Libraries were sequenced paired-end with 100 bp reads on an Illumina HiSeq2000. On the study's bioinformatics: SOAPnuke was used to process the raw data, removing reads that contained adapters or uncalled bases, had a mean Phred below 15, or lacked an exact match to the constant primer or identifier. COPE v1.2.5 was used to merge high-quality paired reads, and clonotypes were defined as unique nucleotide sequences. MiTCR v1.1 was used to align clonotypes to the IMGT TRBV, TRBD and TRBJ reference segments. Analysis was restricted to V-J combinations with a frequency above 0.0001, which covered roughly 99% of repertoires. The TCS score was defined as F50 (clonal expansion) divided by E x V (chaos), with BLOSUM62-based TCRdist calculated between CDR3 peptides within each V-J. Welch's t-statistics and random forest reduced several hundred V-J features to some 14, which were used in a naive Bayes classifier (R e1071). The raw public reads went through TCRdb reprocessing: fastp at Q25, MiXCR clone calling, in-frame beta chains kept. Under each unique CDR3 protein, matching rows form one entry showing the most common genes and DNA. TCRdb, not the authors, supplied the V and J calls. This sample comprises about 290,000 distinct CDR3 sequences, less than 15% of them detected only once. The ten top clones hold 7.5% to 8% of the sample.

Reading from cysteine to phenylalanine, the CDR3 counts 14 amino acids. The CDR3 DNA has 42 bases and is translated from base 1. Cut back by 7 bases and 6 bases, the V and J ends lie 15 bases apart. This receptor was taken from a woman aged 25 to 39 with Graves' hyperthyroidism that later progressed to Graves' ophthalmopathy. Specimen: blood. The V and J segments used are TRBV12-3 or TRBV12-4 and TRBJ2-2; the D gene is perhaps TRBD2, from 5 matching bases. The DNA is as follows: TGTGCCAGCACTCCCACCCGGAGGTCCGGGGAGCTGTTTTTT. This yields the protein CASTPTRRSGELFF.